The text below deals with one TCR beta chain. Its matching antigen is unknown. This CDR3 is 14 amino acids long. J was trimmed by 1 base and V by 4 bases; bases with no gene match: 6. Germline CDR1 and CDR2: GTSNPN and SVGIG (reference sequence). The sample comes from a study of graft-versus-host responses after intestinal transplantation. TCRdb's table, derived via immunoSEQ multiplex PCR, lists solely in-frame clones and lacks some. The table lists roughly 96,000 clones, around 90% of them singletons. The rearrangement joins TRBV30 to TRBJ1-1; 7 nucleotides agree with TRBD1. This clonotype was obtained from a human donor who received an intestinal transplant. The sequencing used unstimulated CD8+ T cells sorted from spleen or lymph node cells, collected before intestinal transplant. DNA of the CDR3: TGTGCCTGGACTCGGGGACAGCAGAACACTGAAGCTTTCTTT. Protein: CAWTRGQQNTEAFF.